This passage covers 16 T cell receptor beta chains from one sample sequenced in a study of graft-versus-host responses after intestinal transplantation. Assay used: immunoSEQ multiplex PCR; TCRdb lists only in-frame clones, some missing. The table includes more than 20,000 clones, approximately 87% detected once. This material consisted of PBMCs, taken approximately 29 days after intestinal transplant. The source of these receptors is a human patient who received an intestinal transplant, so some T cells may come from the graft donor.

The chain links TRBV7-9 to TRBJ1-1, with D unresolved. Germline V gene data show CDR1 as SEHNR and CDR2 as FQNEAQ (reference sequence). The ends were cut back, 3 bases at V and 5 bases at J, with 7 bases in the middle. This CDR3 comprises 12 residues. DNA of the CDR3: TGTGCCAGCAGCTTGGGAAGAACTGAAGCTTTCTTT. It yields the protein CASSLGRTEAFF.

This chain joins TRBV7-9 and TRBJ2-1; no clear D. Germline CDR1 reads SEHNR; CDR2 reads FQNEAQ (reference sequence). The V gene lost 1 base and the J gene lost 8 bases, with 24 bases spanning the gap. This CDR3 contains 18 residues. CDR3 sequence (DNA): TGTGCCAGCAGCTTAGTAAACTTGCGGAACAGCCAAAGTGATGAGCAGTTCTTC. Translating gives CASSLVNLRNSQSDEQFF.

The gene calls are TRBV10-1 and TRBJ2-1, with 11 bases identical to TRBD2. The J segment lost 3 bases and the V segment lost 2 bases, leaving 0 bases of the junction unmatched. The CDR3 extends over 15 amino acids. Per germline, CDR1 WNHNN and CDR2 SYGVQD (reference sequence). CDR3 loop: CASSETSGGYNEQFF. CDR3 sequence (DNA): TGCGCCAGCAGTGAGACTAGCGGGGGCTACAATGAGCAGTTCTTC.

The chain carries TRBV6-5 and TRBJ1-2; D might be TRBD1 (5 bases). In germline, CDR1 is MNHEY, CDR2 SVGAGI. The V gene lost 7 bases and the J gene lost 5 bases, with 11 bases spanning the gap. The CDR3 has 12 residues. CDR3 loop: CASTESGYGYTF. The CDR3 nucleotides are TGTGCCAGCACCGAATCAGGGTATGGCTACACCTTC.

The genes are TRBV5-1 and TRBJ2-5, with D possibly matching TRBD1 (7 bases). Trimming left V 4 bases short and J 5 bases short, with 15 bases between. This CDR3 comprises 14 residues. Germline V CDR1 and CDR2: SGHRS, YFSETQ. The CDR3 coding sequence is TGCGCCAGCAGCCTAAAACAGGGGAGGGAGACCCAGTACTTC. It codes for CASSLKQGRETQYF.

The chain uses TRBV5-6 and TRBJ2-1; tentative D call: TRBD1 (6 bases). The CDR3 length is 14 residues. The V and J ends lost 5 bases and 5 bases respectively, with 14 bases between them. Germline CDR1 SGHDT, CDR2 YYEEEE. CDR3 loop: CASSSVRQDNEQFF. The CDR3 DNA follows: TGTGCCAGCAGTTCCGTTAGACAGGACAATGAGCAGTTCTTC.

The CDR3 protein is CASSQGALAGGHWQYF. The CDR3 coding sequence is TGCGCCAGCAGCCAAGGGGCACTAGCGGGGGGGCATTGGCAGTACTTC. This rearrangement joins TRBV4-1 to TRBJ2-7, with 13 bases fitting TRBD2. The J segment lost 9 bases and the V segment lost 1 base, leaving 9 bases of the junction unmatched. Per germline, CDR1 MGHRA and CDR2 YSYEKL. The CDR3 is made up of 16 amino acids.

This chain connects TRBV27 to TRBJ1-5; D is unclear. CDR1 and CDR2 (germline): MNHEY, SMNVEV (reference sequence). The CDR3 has 14 amino acids. Trimming removed 0 bases from V and 7 bases from J, with 10 bases in between. The CDR3 reads CASSLSLEGQPQHF. The CDR3 DNA is TGTGCCAGCAGTTTATCGTTGGAGGGCCAGCCCCAGCATTTT.

This chain links TRBV4-2 with TRBJ1-1, with D unclear. CDR1 and CDR2 from the germline V gene are LGHNA and YNFKEQ. The CDR3 is made up of 14 amino acids. Trimming stripped 1 base from V and 2 bases from J, with 8 bases between. The CDR3 sequence: CASSQVGVNTEAFF. CDR3 nucleotides: TGTGCCAGCAGCCAAGTAGGTGTAAACACTGAAGCTTTCTTT.

This clone was picked up one time. The rearrangement uses TRBV4-1 and TRBJ1-1, with 7 bases that match TRBD1. CDR1 is MGHRA and CDR2 is YSYEKL in the germline V gene. The CDR3 contains 15 residues. The V gene end was trimmed by 0 bases and the J gene end by 4 bases; junction bases not matched to a gene: 5. CDR3 residues: CASSQDEGASTEAFF. The DNA for the CDR3 is TGCGCCAGCAGCCAAGATGAGGGGGCGAGCACTGAAGCTTTCTTT.

This rearrangement joins TRBV28 to TRBJ2-2; a weak D match, TRBD2 (6 bases). Germline V gene lookup returns CDR1 MDHEN and CDR2 SYDVKM. The CDR3 is 18 residues long. The V and J ends lost 5 bases and 1 base respectively, with 20 bases between them. The DNA for the CDR3 is TGTGCCAGCAGTCTCCACGCATTACTAGCAGAGAACACCGGGGAGCTGTTTTTT. Its translation is CASSLHALLAENTGELFF.

The rearrangement joins TRBV18 to TRBJ2-7, with 10 bases that match TRBD1. The trim removed 3 bases at V and 0 bases at J, leaving 2 bases unmatched. Germline V CDR1 and CDR2: KGHSH, LQKENI. CDR3 length: 15 residues. CDR3 nucleotide sequence: TGTGCCAGCTCACCGGGACAGGGGAGCTCCTACGAGCAGTACTTC. This translates into CASSPGQGSSYEQYF.

This chain links TRBV4-1 with TRBJ1-5, with 9 bases lining up with TRBD1. CDR1 MGHRA and CDR2 YSYEKL come from the germline V gene. The CDR3 consists of 16 residues. V lost 1 base to trimming and J lost 1 base; unmatched junction nucleotides: 2. CDR3 amino acids: CASSQGGQGSNQPQHF. DNA of the CDR3: TGCGCCAGCAGCCAAGGAGGACAGGGGAGCAATCAGCCCCAGCATTTT.

This chain links TRBV9 with TRBJ1-3; possibly TRBD1 for D (5 bases). CDR3 length: 15 amino acids. V dropped 3 bases and J dropped 3 bases, with 13 bases sitting between them. Germline V gene sequence: CDR1 SGDLS, CDR2 YYNGEE. Written as DNA, the CDR3 is TGTGCCAGCAGCGCGATCGACAGCTTTGGAAACACCATATATTTT. Translating gives CASSAIDSFGNTIYF. The full variable domain, completed using reference TRBV9 and TRBJ1-3, is DSGVTQTPKHLITATGQRVTLRCSPRSGDLSVYWYQQSLDQGLQFLIQYYNGEERAKGNILERFSAQQFPDLHSELNLSSLELGDSALYFCASSAIDSFGNTIYFGEGSWLTVV.

The chain recombines TRBV5-1 with TRBJ1-1; TRBD1 agrees at 10 bases. J was trimmed by 1 base and V by 3 bases; bases with no gene match: 9. This CDR3 comprises 17 residues. Germline CDR1 and CDR2: SGHRS and YFSETQ. The CDR3 loop reads CASSSTGTGAANTEAFF. The CDR3 nucleotides read TGCGCCAGCAGCTCTACCGGGACAGGGGCCGCGAACACTGAAGCTTTCTTT.

The chain joins TRBV4-1 to TRBJ2-5, with D possibly matching TRBD2 (5 bases). Germline CDR1 reads MGHRA; CDR2 reads YSYEKL. The CDR3 is made up of 17 amino acids. V lost 0 bases to trimming and J lost 2 bases, with 16 bases between them. The CDR3 nucleotides are TGCGCCAGCAGCCAAGATGGGCTAGCTGCCCCTCAAGAGACCCAGTACTTC. Translated: CASSQDGLAAPQETQYF.